The present T cell receptor (beta chain) was sequenced within a study of CXCR3-negative and CXCR3-positive naive CD8 T cells. Findings and limits, study-wide: Fresh PBMCs served for most assays, and CXCR3 expression fell partially after cryopreservation. The study found that naive CXCR3-negative and CXCR3-positive cells shared TRBV-TRBJ usage, while memory cells differed. CXCR3-positive naive cells had TRB CDR3s that were more hydrophobic than CXCR3-negative naive cells had.

Concerning this clonotype itself: Its antigen is unknown.

The CDR3 is 14 amino acids. Germline V CDR1 and CDR2: SGHTA, FQGNSA. TRB cDNA was prepared as libraries by UMI-labeled 5' RACE. TCRdb reprocessed the 5' RACE reads and keeps a single row for each CDR3 protein, giving no DNA. Its table records 140,000 to 150,000 distinct CDR3 sequences. The chain has TRBV7-2 and TRBJ2-2; TCRdb's D call of TRBD1 is untestable without DNA. The sequenced sample consisted of naive CXCR3+ CD8+ T cells from blood. Subset in this sample: CD45RO-CCR7+CD27+CD95- naive CD8+ T cells expressing CXCR3 (TNR3+). The sequence came from a human donor in good health. Some clones in this sample may be carry-over from other donors' samples. CDR3 protein: CASSRTDYTGELFF. The variable domain in full, completed from reference TRBV7-2 and TRBJ2-2, reads GAGVSQSPSNKVTEKGKDVELRCDPISGHTALYWYRQSLGQGLEFLIYFQGNSAPDKSGLPSDRFSAERTGGSVSTLTIQRTQQEDSAVYLCASSRTDYTGELFFGEGSRLTVL.